The clone carrying this T cell receptor (beta chain) is a singleton in its sample. Profiled with immunoSEQ multiplex PCR; TCRdb holds only in-frame clones, not every one. The table lists around 70,000 clones, around four fifths of them singletons. These data are taken from a study of cytotoxic CD8 clonotypes in ibrutinib-treated CLL. Germline loops: CDR1 LNHDA, CDR2 SQIVND (reference sequence). V was clipped by 8 bases and J by 1 base; unmatched bases: 7. The CDR3 extends over 14 amino acids. The chain has TRBV19 and TRBJ2-5, with TRBD1 matching over 7 bases. Sequenced material: PBMCs, taken after 24 months of ibrutinib treatment. This receptor was obtained from a human donor with chronic lymphocytic leukemia. Here the CDR3 DNA reads TGTGCCAGTGGGCACCGACAGGGCCAAGAGACCCAGTACTTC. Amino acids: CASGHRQGQETQYF.